The 23 T cell receptor beta chains in this list originate from one sample, sequenced in a study of siplizumab effects on memory and regulatory T cells (dated by TCRdb to about 2019). Cells from the mixed lymphocyte reactions were cocultured for five to seven days at 37 degrees C. Library prep was done by the immunoSEQ multiplex PCR assay. The source is immuneACCESS, and TCRdb retained only in-frame sequences with V and J called. Part of the clones is not carried over; for the studies checked, unresolved V genes explain less than half of this, and the remainder is unexplained. In this sample the table shows more than 10,000 clones, roughly 43% of which occur a single time. The ten largest clonotypes hold roughly a tenth of the sample. Their recognized antigens are unknown. Sample: CFSE-low (dividing) CD8+ T cells sorted from an allogeneic mixed lymphocyte reaction. The origin of the receptors is a human donor in good health; the cells came from an allogeneic mixed lymphocyte reaction.

In the case of this clone: At one boundary the junction diverges from the germline segment, which might be a read error. The chain uses TRBV6-5 and TRBJ2-2; unclear D gene. This CDR3 region has 13 residues. Looked up from germline, CDR1 is MNHEY and CDR2 is SVGAGI. The CDR3 loop is CAISISYTGELFF. CDR3 coding DNA: TGTGCCATCAGTATTTCCTACACCGGGGAGCTGTTTTTT.

This clone is deemed medium-sized. The chain is built from TRBV19 and TRBJ1-5, with 10 bases identical to TRBD1. V lost 5 bases to trimming and J lost 6 bases; unmatched junction nucleotides: 7. This CDR3 contains 15 residues. Germline loops: CDR1 LNHDA, CDR2 SQIVND (reference sequence). CDR3 sequence reads: CASSWGQGLGQPQHF. In nucleotides, the CDR3 is TGTGCCAGTAGTTGGGGACAGGGGTTGGGTCAGCCCCAGCATTTT.

This clone is medium-sized (0.01 to 0.1%) by share. This rearrangement joins TRBV6-4 to TRBJ2-1, with TRBD2 identical over 9 bases. The CDR3 is 15 amino acids. V was clipped by 3 bases and J by 0 bases; unmatched bases: 0. From germline, CDR1 is MRHNA and CDR2 SNTAGT. This CDR3 is CASSDSGSSYNEQFF. In nucleotides, the CDR3 is TGTGCCAGCAGTGATAGCGGGAGCTCCTACAATGAGCAGTTCTTC.

In its sample, this clone is medium-sized (0.01 to 0.1%). The chain joins TRBV10-3 to TRBJ1-5; no definite D call. Germline V CDR1 and CDR2: ENHRY, SYGVKD. The CDR3 has 17 amino acids. V shed 0 bases and J shed 0 bases, with 12 bases lying between them. CDR3 DNA sequence: TGTGCCATCAGTGAGTCGTTCGGACTAAGTAGCAATCAGCCCCAGCATTTT. Translating gives CAISESFGLSSNQPQHF.

This clone was seen a few times. V usage is TRBV5-1 and J usage is TRBJ2-2, with a weak D call TRBD1 (5 bases). CDR1 SGHRS and CDR2 YFSETQ come from the germline V gene. The CDR3 has 13 residues. With 8 bases removed from V and 1 base from J, the gap between germline ends came to 9 bases. As DNA, the CDR3 is TGCGCCAGTAAGGGGCAGAACACCGGGGAGCTGTTTTTT. It encodes CASKGQNTGELFF.

This clone was seen more than once but under ten times. The DNA for the CDR3 is TGTGCCAGCAGCTTCCTGACCCGGAACCATGGCTACACCTTC. Protein sequence: CASSFLTRNHGYTF. J is TRBJ1-2 and V is TRBV5-6; no definite D call. The CDR3 totals 14 residues. Germline CDR1 reads SGHDT; CDR2 reads YYEEEE. V was cut by 2 bases and J by 6 bases, with 14 bases left in between.

There are a few counts of this clone. The CDR3 sequence is CASSLGSGFSYEQYF. The CDR3 DNA is TGTGCCAGCAGCTTAGGATCAGGATTTTCCTACGAGCAGTACTTC. This sequence joins TRBV11-2 and TRBJ2-7, with D hard to call. This CDR3 spans 15 amino acids. Germline CDR1 is SGHAT and CDR2 is FQNNGV. V gave up 1 base and J gave up 1 base, with 11 bases separating them.

In this sample, this clone turned up a few times. The rearrangement joins TRBV13 to TRBJ2-1; D not resolved. V lost 1 base to trimming and J lost 8 bases, with 9 bases between them. CDR3 length: 13 amino acids. Per the germline V gene, CDR1 is PRHDT and CDR2 is FYEKMQ (reference sequence). The CDR3 DNA reads TGTGCCAGCAGCTTAGAGGCCACCGATGAGCAGTTCTTC. This codes for CASSLEATDEQFF.

The CDR3 DNA reads TGTGCCAGCAGTGAAGGGACTAGCGGGGGGAATGAGCAGTTCTTC. It is translated as CASSEGTSGGNEQFF. The chain links TRBV6-1 to TRBJ2-1, with 14 bases aligning to TRBD2. Germline V CDR1 and CDR2: MNHNS, SASEGT. This CDR3 has 15 amino acids. The ends lost 1 base at V and 7 bases at J; junction bases unmatched: 0.

The table lists this clone with many counts. The CDR3 reads CASSPLQSLNTEAFF. The CDR3, as DNA: TGCGCCAGCAGCCCCCTACAAAGTTTGAACACTGAAGCTTTCTTT. The genes are TRBV4-1 and TRBJ1-1, with D unclear. CDR1 MGHRA and CDR2 YSYEKL come from the germline V gene. CDR3 length: 15 amino acids. The V end was cut by 4 bases, the J end by 0 bases, with 12 bases between.

The rearrangement uses TRBV27 and TRBJ2-3; D not certain. CDR1 is MNHEY and CDR2 is SMNVEV in the germline V gene (reference sequence). V lost 3 bases and J 0 bases, leaving 7 bases between the germline ends. This CDR3 has 14 amino acids. DNA for the CDR3: TGTGCCAGCAGTTTGGGCGTTAGCACAGATACGCAGTATTTT. Protein sequence: CASSLGVSTDTQYF.

V is TRBV27 and J is TRBJ2-1, with D possibly matching TRBD1 (6 bases). CDR3 length equals 14 residues. V gave up 6 bases and J gave up 4 bases, with 13 bases separating them. The germline V gene encodes CDR1 MNHEY and CDR2 SMNVEV (reference sequence). CDR3 nucleotide sequence: TGTGCCAGCAGCCCTGTGGGGGCGTACAATGAGCAGTTCTTC. It codes for CASSPVGAYNEQFF.

This clone is medium-sized by share. The chain's CDR3 is CASSLGQGDNQPQHF. CDR3 bases: TGTGCCAGCAGCTTAGGACAGGGTGACAATCAGCCCCAGCATTTT. The J gene is TRBJ1-5, the V gene TRBV13; possible D gene TRBD1, 6 bases. Germline V gene lookup returns CDR1 PRHDT and CDR2 FYEKMQ (reference sequence). V lost 0 bases to trimming and J lost 3 bases, with 9 bases between them. This CDR3 has 15 amino acids.

By share, this clone ranks as medium-sized. J is TRBJ1-5 and V is TRBV5-5; D call uncertain. Germline CDR1 reads SGHKS; CDR2 reads YYEKEE (reference sequence). This CDR3 has 15 amino acids. V lost 0 bases, J lost 0 bases, and 7 bases lay in between. The DNA for the CDR3 is TGTGCCAGCAGCTTGGGGCCCTATAGCAATCAGCCCCAGCATTTT. It specifies CASSLGPYSNQPQHF.

This clone showed up just a few times. The CDR3 coding sequence is TGTGCCAGCAGCCAAGATACAGGGTTGGGCACAGATACGCAGTATTTT. It translates to CASSQDTGLGTDTQYF. This chain joins TRBV4-2 and TRBJ2-3; tentatively, D is TRBD1 (6 bases). Trimming removed 0 bases from V and 1 base from J, with 11 bases in between. The CDR3 spans 16 residues. Germline V CDR1 and CDR2: LGHNA, YNFKEQ.

This clone has a handful of counts. This rearrangement joins TRBV27 to TRBJ2-7; a weak D match, TRBD1 (6 bases). The germline V gene has CDR1 MNHEY and CDR2 SMNVEV (reference sequence). The ends were cut back, 2 bases at V and 5 bases at J, with 10 bases in the middle. This CDR3 comprises 13 residues. The CDR3 here is CASSLGQGNEQYF. DNA of the CDR3: TGTGCCAGCAGTTTAGGGCAGGGGAACGAGCAGTACTTC.

V gene TRBV7-8 combines with J gene TRBJ2-7; D is possibly TRBD1 (6 bases). Germline V gives CDR1 SGHVS, CDR2 FQNEAQ. The CDR3 consists of 14 residues. V was shortened by 6 bases and J by 4 bases, with 16 bases between the two germline ends. CDR3 loop: CASSPTGTTYEQYF. CDR3 nucleotides: TGTGCCAGCAGTCCAACCGGGACAACTTACGAGCAGTACTTC.

This chain joins TRBV29-1 and TRBJ1-2; D uncertain. V lost 3 bases and J 4 bases, leaving 3 bases between the germline ends. Germline V lookup: CDR1 SQVTM, CDR2 ANQGSEA. The CDR3 spans 10 residues. CDR3 DNA sequence: TGCAGCGTTGACAGCTATGGCTACACCTTC. Translating gives CSVDSYGYTF.

V gene TRBV30 combines with J gene TRBJ2-1; D uncertain. The CDR3 runs to 13 residues. Between the trimmed V and J ends, which lost 0 bases and 6 bases, there was a span of 9 bases. The germline V gene has CDR1 GTSNPN and CDR2 SVGIG (reference sequence). CDR3 loop: CAWSVHGANEQFF. The CDR3 nucleotides are TGTGCCTGGAGTGTACACGGAGCCAATGAGCAGTTCTTC. The variable domain in full, with the rest retrieved from reference TRBV30 and TRBJ2-1, is SQTIHQWPATLVQPVGSPLSLECTVEGTSNPNLYWYRQAAGRGLQLLFYSVGIGQISSEVPQNLSASRPQDRQFILSSKKLLLSDSGFYLCAWSVHGANEQFFGPGTRLTVL.

The table lists this clone with a few counts. The CDR3 is CASSLSPSGSPPYEQYF. The DNA for the CDR3 is TGTGCCAGCAGCTTAAGTCCTAGCGGGTCTCCACCCTACGAGCAGTACTTC. The chain recombines TRBV11-3 with TRBJ2-7; 8 bases match TRBD2. V lost 2 bases to trimming and J lost 2 bases; unmatched junction nucleotides: 11. The V gene's germline CDR1 is SGHNT and CDR2 YENEEA. The CDR3 spans 17 residues. The entire variable domain, with the rest obtained from reference TRBV11-3 and TRBJ2-7, is as follows: EAGVVQSPRYKIIEKKQPVAFWCNPISGHNTLYWYLQNLGQGPELLIRYENEEAVDDSQLPKDRFSAERLKGVDSTLKIQPAELGDSAVYLCASSLSPSGSPPYEQYFGPGTRLTVT.

The rearrangement uses TRBV25-1 and TRBJ1-3; D unclear. V lost 2 bases, J lost 1 base, and 9 bases lay in between. The CDR3 spans 15 residues. Germline V gives CDR1 MGHDK, CDR2 SYGVNS. The CDR3 protein is CASSEAGSSGNTIYF. CDR3 DNA sequence: TGTGCCAGCAGTGAAGCTGGGTCGTCTGGAAACACCATATATTTT.

This clone was recorded only once. A read error may be the cause here, since a much bigger clone is one base away. This same CDR3 is encoded by further DNA sequences in the sample. J is TRBJ2-7 and V is TRBV13; 11 nucleotides align to TRBD1. The CDR3 totals 13 residues. Per germline, CDR1 PRHDT and CDR2 FYEKMQ (reference sequence). The V segment lost 5 bases and the J segment 7 bases; nucleotides outside the gene matches: 4. The DNA of the CDR3 is TGTGCCAGCAGCGCCGGGACAGGGGGTGAGCAGTACTTC. Translated, it gives CASSAGTGGEQYF. Combining the CDR3 with reference TRBV13 and TRBJ2-7 gives the whole variable domain AAGVIQSPRHLIKEKRETATLKCYPIPRHDTVYWYQQGPGQDPQFLISFYEKMQSDKGSIPDRFSAQQFSDYHSELNMSSLELGDSALYFCASSAGTGGEQYFGPGTRLTVT.

This clone was counted only a few times. The rearrangement uses TRBV5-1 and TRBJ1-4; D is unresolved. The CDR3 is 16 residues long. Germline assignment: CDR1 SGHRS and CDR2 YFSETQ. Trimming took 2 bases from V and 0 from J, leaving 11 bases between them. CDR3 bases: TGCGCCAGCAGCTTTGAAGCGGCCGCAACTAATGAAAAACTGTTTTTT. Its translation is CASSFEAAATNEKLFF.